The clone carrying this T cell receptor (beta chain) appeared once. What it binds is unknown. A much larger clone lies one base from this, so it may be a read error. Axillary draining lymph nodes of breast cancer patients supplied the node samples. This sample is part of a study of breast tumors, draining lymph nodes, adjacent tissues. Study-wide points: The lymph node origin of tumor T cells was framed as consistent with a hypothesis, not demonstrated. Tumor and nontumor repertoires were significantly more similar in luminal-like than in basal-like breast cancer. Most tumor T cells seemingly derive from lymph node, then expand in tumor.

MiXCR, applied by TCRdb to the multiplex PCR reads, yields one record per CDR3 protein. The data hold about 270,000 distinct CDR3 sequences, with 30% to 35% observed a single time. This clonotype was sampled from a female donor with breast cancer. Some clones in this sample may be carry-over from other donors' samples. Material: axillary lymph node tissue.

Written as DNA, the CDR3 is TGTGCCAGCAGCCCCCCGACAGGGGAAGAGACCCAGTGCTTC. It specifies CASSPPTGEETQCF. The rearrangement uses TRBV3-1 and TRBJ2-5, with 8 bases matching TRBD1. The germline CDR1 and CDR2 sequences are LGHDT and YNNKEL (reference sequence). The CDR3 runs 14 residues.